Sequencing of this T cell receptor beta chain was carried out in a study of T-cell memory formation after mild COVID-19. Study-level points and caveats: Day 15 to 85 contracting clones showed balanced CD4/CD8; day 15 to 37 expanders favored CD4+.

The V gene's germline CDR1 is SQVTM and CDR2 ANQGSEA. The V end was cut by 1 base, the J end by 1 base, with 15 bases between. CDR3 length equals 16 residues. TCRalpha and TCRbeta libraries used 5'RACE with constant-segment primers and UMIs. TCRdb ran MiXCR on the 5' RACE reads and lists one entry per CDR3 protein. The sample lists over 25,000 distinct CDR3 sequences; around a fifth were seen once. This clonotype was counted many times. Its antigen remains unidentified. The rearrangement joins TRBV29-1 to TRBJ2-3; tentatively, D is TRBD1 (6 bases). The TCR was taken from an adult who had mild COVID-19 (a few samples of this study predate the infection). Cell type and time point are not known. The sample was PBMCs or a T cell subset sorted from them (not recorded which). This chain's CDR3 is CSVEVGGFWGTDTQYF. CDR3 sequence (DNA): TGCAGCGTTGAAGTAGGGGGTTTTTGGGGCACAGATACGCAGTATTTT.